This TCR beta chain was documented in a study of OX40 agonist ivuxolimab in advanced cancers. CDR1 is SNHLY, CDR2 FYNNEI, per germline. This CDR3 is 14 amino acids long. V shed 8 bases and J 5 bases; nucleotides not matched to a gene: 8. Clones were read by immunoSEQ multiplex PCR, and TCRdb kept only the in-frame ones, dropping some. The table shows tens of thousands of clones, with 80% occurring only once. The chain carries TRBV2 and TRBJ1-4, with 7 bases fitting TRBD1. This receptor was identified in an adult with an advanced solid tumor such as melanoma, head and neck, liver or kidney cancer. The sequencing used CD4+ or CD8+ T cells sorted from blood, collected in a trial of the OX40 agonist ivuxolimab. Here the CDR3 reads CASGEAGGNEKLFF. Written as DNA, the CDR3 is TGTGCCAGCGGAGAGGCAGGGGGGAATGAAAAACTGTTTTTT.